This TCR beta chain originates from a study of T cell responses to AZD1222 COVID-19 vaccine. Using immunoSEQ multiplex PCR, the repertoire was profiled, and TCRdb retains in-frame clones only, with some absent. The table records 110,000 or so clones, around 89% of them present only once. Germline lookup yields CDR1 LNHDA and CDR2 SQIVND (reference sequence). The CDR3 sequence is 16 residues long. The material was peripheral blood, obtained 28 days after the second AZD1222 dose. The chain joins TRBV19 to TRBJ2-1; TRBD2 agrees at 12 bases. The source of this sequence is an adult who received the AZD1222 COVID-19 vaccine. This chain's CDR3 is CATGRRTSGAYNEQFF. CDR3 in DNA: TGTGCTACGGGCAGAAGGACTAGCGGGGCGTACAATGAGCAGTTCTTC.